This T cell receptor (beta chain) was documented in a study of blood T cell repertoires in COVID-19 (dated by TCRdb to about 2020). Looking at the study overall: The collaborator samples originated in the United States, Italy and Spain and spanned the acute and convalescent phases of COVID-19. The samples were drawn from two sources: the first 160 participants of the ongoing ImmuneRACE study, and approximately 1,300 subjects contributed by 6 global collaborators. The material from the prospective study consisted of cDNA or gDNA derived from T cells, B-cell-depleted T cells, or PBMCs. The repertoires were made available in a free public database intended to serve as a resource for research on the immune response to SARS-CoV-2. The dataset comprised deeply sampled blood TCRbeta repertoires from subjects exposed to, actively infected with, or recovered from COVID-19. A de-identified subject ID, COVID-19 status, age in years and sex were almost always included in the sample metadata. HLA class I and class II types, where available, came from metadata supplied by the sample provider rather than from assay-based typing.

After removal of 3 bases from V and 7 bases from J, the junction retains 8 bases not matched to a gene. CDR1 is given as LNHDA and CDR2 as SQIVND, both from the germline V gene (reference sequence). The CDR3 runs 15 amino acids, cysteine and phenylalanine included. The kept DNA is CDR3 alone, 45 bases in frame from the first base. To note about this clone: Its antigen is unknown. No much larger clone exists at a distance of one base, and base qualities are not known. Other DNA sequences from this sample encode an identical CDR3 as well.

At one collaborating source in Seattle, patients were enrolled during active infection and were followed longitudinally through the course of disease. Whole blood was collected in K2EDTA tubes by collaborating institutions according to the institutions' own protocols. For TCRbeta analysis, collaborator samples were shipped as frozen whole blood, as isolated PBMCs, or as DNA extracted from either sample type. TCRbeta CDR3 regions were amplified from genomic DNA using the immunoSEQ Assay, a bias-controlled multiplex PCR. The original methods were these. The number of nucleated cells in each sample was estimated from the amplification of reference gene primers within the assay. To quantify the absolute abundance of each unique TCRbeta CDR3 rearrangement, sequence reads were collapsed and filtered. For each sample, productive Simpson clonality was calculated as the square root of Simpson's diversity index over productive rearrangements. Drawn from immuneACCESS, this table holds only the in-frame rearrangements with V and J called that TCRdb kept. Clones are partly lost; checked studies trace under half to an unresolved V gene and leave the rest unexplained. V, J and clone size were drawn from that table, and D and trimming were deduced from the DNA. The sample table contains 150,000 or so clones; only one count was recorded for roughly three quarters of them. The ten largest clones take up around 5% of the sample.

The full study reports these points: How much clinical and demographic metadata was included differed by source and by participant, and the metadata was provided uncurated.

The source is a woman between 65 and 79 years old with COVID-19, enrolled during active disease. The sample comprised peripheral blood. The V and J segments used are TRBV19 and TRBJ1-5, with TRBD1 matching 8 junction bases. The CDR3 reads as follows: CASSIGTGGGQPQHF. Read as DNA, the sequence is TGTGCCAGTAGTATCGGAACAGGGGGTGGCCAGCCCCAGCATTTT.